The T cell receptor (beta chain) described here comes from a study of graft-versus-host responses after intestinal transplantation (dated by TCRdb to the early 2020s). General notes on the study: Recipients received multivisceral, liver-intestinal, or isolated intestinal transplants. Anti-thymocyte globulin induction was given to all recipients, followed by maintenance tacrolimus and steroids for 2 to 3 years. After intestinal transplantation, graft-versus-host and host-versus-graft alloreactive T cell clones in the graft, circulation and bone marrow were tracked using bulk TCR-beta CDR3 sequencing. To identify alloreactive clones, pre-transplant mixed lymphocyte reaction products were sequenced and compared with unstimulated pre-transplant donor and recipient T cells. Of the roughly 25 intestinal transplant recipients enrolled in the cohort, one of whom was a retransplant, a few patients without pretransplant specimens were excluded. Donor T cell macrochimerism was defined as a peak of at least 4% donor T cells among recipient peripheral blood mononuclear cells. Rather than being sequenced by the commercial service, samples from three later patients were sequenced in-house on an Illumina MiSeq and processed with MiXCR.

In the case of this clone: The antigen this receptor binds is unknown. Base qualities were left out, and no much larger clone turns up one base away.

Taken with the paper, the label for time point translates to: cells obtained before transplantation from donor or recipient. CD3+CD4+ and CD3+CD8+ populations were FACS-sorted from unstimulated pre-transplant donor and recipient cells taken from spleen or lymph nodes. The research as a whole found: GvH clones were found in recipient bone marrow, and some of the GvH clones appeared earlier in ileal mucosa or blood, which is consistent with an intestinal mucosal origin. Early after transplant, peak levels of circulating GvH clones were associated with declines in HvG clones. The relatively low number and heterogeneity of intestinal transplant patients limited the conclusions. In the allografts of patients with donor T cell macrochimerism, GvH to HvG T cell clonal ratios were high.

V drops 1 base and J drops 3 bases, leaving 12 bases in between. Taken from cysteine to phenylalanine, the CDR3 has 15 residues. CDR3 DNA is the only sequence kept; it has 45 bases, read in frame from the first base. Looking up the germline V gene yields CDR1 MNHEY and CDR2 SVGAGI. Library generation was performed with the immunoSEQ multiplex PCR assay. For most patients, genomic DNA was isolated using the Qiagen DNeasy Blood and Tissue Kit and was shipped frozen to Adaptive Biotechnologies for TCR sequencing. High-throughput TCR-beta CDR3 sequencing of genomic DNA from most patients was performed by Adaptive Biotechnologies. The paper's data handling went like this. Adaptive's ImmunoSEQ software was the source of the TCR sequencing data for roughly 19 patients, while a few other patients were processed with MiXCR and VDJtools. To correct CD4 versus CD8 sorting errors, any sequence found in both subsets at a frequency ratio below 5:1 was removed. CDR3 nucleotide sequences shared between donor and recipient were removed because their origin could not be assigned. At least 2-fold expansion over unstimulated cells and a minimum CFSE-low frequency of 0.002% (template counts) or 0.001% (read counts) were required for clones to be classified as alloreactive. A clone was considered mappable if detected in the sequenced pre-transplant spleen, lymph node, or MLR CFSE-low populations of the donor or recipient. Cumulative frequency of alloreactive clones was calculated as a percentage of all sequences weighted by copy number. The immuneACCESS repertoire file appears here via TCRdb, limited to in-frame rearrangements. These files lack a portion of the clones; in checked studies, under half of the deficit traces to unresolved V genes, and the cause of the others is not known. V, J and clone size derive from that table, while D and trimming were established from the DNA sequence. The table for this sample lists approximately 49,000 clones; approximately 95% of them were counted only once. Jointly, the top ten make up around 0.23% of the sample.

The sample here was unstimulated CD8+ T cells sorted from spleen or lymph node cells, taken before transplant. This clonotype was obtained from a human donor who was the organ donor for an intestinal transplant. This chain is built from TRBV6-5 and TRBJ1-2; a weak D assignment points to TRBD1 (5 bases agree). The DNA sequence follows: TGTGCCAGCAGTTACTACGGGGGGTCGGACTATGGCTACACCTTC. Its product reads: CASSYYGGSDYGYTF.